There are a few counts of the clone carrying this T cell receptor beta chain. The antigen is not known. The V gene lost 11 bases and the J gene lost 4 bases, with 20 bases spanning the gap. The CDR3 extends over 14 amino acids. The data stem from a study of spatial heterogeneity in lung cancer. Study-level background: For the average unique TCR and UMI combination, more than eight occurrences appeared in raw reads. Study-wide results and caveats: The study found ubiquitous expanded tumor TCRs in blood more at resection than follow-up.

In the library, each TCR cDNA molecule bore its own unique molecular identifier. MiXCR, run by TCRdb on the 5' RACE reads, gives a single entry per CDR3 protein. The sample contains 60,000 or so distinct CDR3 sequences, under 7.5% of which appear only once. As to time point: sample taken at primary tumor resection. Sequencing was performed on PBMCs, taken at surgery. The origin of this receptor is a female donor with early-stage non-small cell lung cancer. The chain links TRBV12-3 or TRBV12-4 to TRBJ1-2; D gene uncertain. The CDR3, as DNA: TGTGCCGTCCCTTGGGCGGAATTTCCCTATGGCTACACCTTC. As protein: CAVPWAEFPYGYTF.